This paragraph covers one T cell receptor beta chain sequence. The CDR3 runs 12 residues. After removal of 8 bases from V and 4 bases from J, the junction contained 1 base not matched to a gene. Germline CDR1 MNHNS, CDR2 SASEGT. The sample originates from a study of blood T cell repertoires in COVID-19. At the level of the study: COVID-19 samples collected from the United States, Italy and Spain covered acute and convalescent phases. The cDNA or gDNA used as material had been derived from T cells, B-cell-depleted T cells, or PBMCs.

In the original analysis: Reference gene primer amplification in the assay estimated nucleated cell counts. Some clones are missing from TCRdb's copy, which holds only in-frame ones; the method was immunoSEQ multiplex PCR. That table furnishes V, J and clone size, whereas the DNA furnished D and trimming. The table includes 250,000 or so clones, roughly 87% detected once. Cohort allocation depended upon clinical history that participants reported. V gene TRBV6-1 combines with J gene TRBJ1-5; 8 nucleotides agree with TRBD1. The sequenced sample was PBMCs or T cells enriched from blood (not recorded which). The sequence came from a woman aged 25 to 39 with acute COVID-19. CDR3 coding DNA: TGTGCCAGCCGGACAGGGAATCAGCCCCAGCATTTT. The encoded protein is CASRTGNQPQHF.